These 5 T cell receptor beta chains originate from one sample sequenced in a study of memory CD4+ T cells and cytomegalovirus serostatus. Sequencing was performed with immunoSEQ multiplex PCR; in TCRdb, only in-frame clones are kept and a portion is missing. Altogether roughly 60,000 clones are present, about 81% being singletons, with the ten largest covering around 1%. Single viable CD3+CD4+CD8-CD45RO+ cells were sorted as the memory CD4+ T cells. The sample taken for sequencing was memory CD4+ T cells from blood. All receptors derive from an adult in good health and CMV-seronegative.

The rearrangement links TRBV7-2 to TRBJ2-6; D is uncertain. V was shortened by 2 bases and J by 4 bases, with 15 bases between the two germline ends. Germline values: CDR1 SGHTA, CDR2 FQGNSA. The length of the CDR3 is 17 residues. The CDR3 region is CASSLFVASSGANVLTF. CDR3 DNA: TGTGCCAGCAGCTTATTTGTCGCGTCGTCGGGGGCCAACGTCCTGACTTTC.

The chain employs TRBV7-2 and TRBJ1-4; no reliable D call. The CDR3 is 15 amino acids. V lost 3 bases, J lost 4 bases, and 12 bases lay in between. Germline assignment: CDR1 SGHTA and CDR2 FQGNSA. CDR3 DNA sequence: TGTGCCAGCAGCTTTGCGGGCAGATTTAATGAAAAACTGTTTTTT. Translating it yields CASSFAGRFNEKLFF. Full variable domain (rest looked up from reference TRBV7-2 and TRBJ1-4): GAGVSQSPSNKVTEKGKDVELRCDPISGHTALYWYRQSLGQGLEFLIYFQGNSAPDKSGLPSDRFSAERTGGSVSTLTIQRTQQEDSAVYLCASSFAGRFNEKLFFGSGTQLSVL.

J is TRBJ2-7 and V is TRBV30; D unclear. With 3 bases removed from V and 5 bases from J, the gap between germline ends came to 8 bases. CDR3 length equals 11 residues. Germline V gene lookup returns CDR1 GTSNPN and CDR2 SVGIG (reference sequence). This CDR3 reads CAWSDRDEQYF. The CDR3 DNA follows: TGTGCCTGGAGCGACCGTGACGAGCAGTACTTC.

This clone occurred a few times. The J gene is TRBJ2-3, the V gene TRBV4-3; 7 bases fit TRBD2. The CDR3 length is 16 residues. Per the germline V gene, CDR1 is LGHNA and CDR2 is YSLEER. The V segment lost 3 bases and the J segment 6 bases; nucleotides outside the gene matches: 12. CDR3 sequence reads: CASSQSGTGGWDTQYF. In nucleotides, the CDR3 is TGCGCCAGCAGCCAGAGTGGAACGGGAGGTTGGGATACGCAGTATTTT.

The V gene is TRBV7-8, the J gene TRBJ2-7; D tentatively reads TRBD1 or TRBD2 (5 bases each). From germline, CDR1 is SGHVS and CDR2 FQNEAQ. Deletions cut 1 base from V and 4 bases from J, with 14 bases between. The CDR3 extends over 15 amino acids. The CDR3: CASSLGWDGMYEQYF. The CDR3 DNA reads TGTGCCAGCAGCTTAGGGTGGGACGGGATGTACGAGCAGTACTTC. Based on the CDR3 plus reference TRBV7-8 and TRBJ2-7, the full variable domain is GAGVSQSPRYKVAKRGQDVALRCDPISGHVSLFWYQQALGQGPEFLTYFQNEAQLDKSGLPSDRFFAERPEGSVSTLKIQRTQQEDSAVYLCASSLGWDGMYEQYFGPGTRLTVT.